The sample holds one count of the clone carrying this T cell receptor beta chain. Its antigen is still unknown. CDR1 SGHTA and CDR2 FQGTGA come from the germline V gene. V was pared by 5 bases and J by 0 bases, with 6 bases of the junction left unmatched. CDR3 length: 16 residues. A second about 7 to 11 cycle PCR used barcoded and J-beta primers. Via MiXCR, TCRdb re-called the 5' RACE reads, giving one row per CDR3 protein. The sample lists around 780,000 distinct CDR3 sequences; 25% to 30% were seen once. These data come from a study of blood T cells in healthy people across ages. The study, taken as a whole, reports: Naive T cell percentage showed a strong correlation with TCR beta diversity.

Separately, the same data were catalogued under a study of T cells of mothers and their children. That investigation notes: All donors were healthy and Caucasian; they were a few mothers and their six children.

The chain links TRBV7-3 to TRBJ2-1, with 8 bases aligning to TRBD2. The sequence derives from a boy between 5 and 17 years old in good health. The sample consisted of blood. CDR3 loop: CASSPGGVGSYNEQFF. The CDR3 DNA reads TGTGCCAGCAGCCCGGGAGGGGTCGGCTCCTACAATGAGCAGTTCTTC.